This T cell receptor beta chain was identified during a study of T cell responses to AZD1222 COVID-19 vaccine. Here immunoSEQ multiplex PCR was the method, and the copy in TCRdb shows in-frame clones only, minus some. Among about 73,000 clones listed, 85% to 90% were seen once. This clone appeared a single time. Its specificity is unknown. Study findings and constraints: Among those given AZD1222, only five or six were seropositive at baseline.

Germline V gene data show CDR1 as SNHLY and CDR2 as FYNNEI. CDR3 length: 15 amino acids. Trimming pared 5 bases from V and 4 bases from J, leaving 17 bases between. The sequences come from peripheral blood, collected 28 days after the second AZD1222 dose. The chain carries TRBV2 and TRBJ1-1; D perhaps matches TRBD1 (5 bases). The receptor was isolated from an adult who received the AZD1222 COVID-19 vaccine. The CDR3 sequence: CASSRQLRVGTEAFF. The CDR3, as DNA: TGTGCCAGCAGTCGACAGTTGCGGGTTGGCACTGAAGCTTTCTTT.